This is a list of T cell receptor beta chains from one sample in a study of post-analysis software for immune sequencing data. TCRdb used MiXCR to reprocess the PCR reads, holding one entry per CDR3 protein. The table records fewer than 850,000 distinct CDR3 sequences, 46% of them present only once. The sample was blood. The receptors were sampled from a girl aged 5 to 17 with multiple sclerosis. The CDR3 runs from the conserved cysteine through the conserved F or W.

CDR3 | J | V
CASSSPTALGANVLTF | TRBJ2-6 | TRBV12-3/TRBV12-4
CASSSMASGTSTDTQYF | TRBJ2-3 | TRBV2
CSARNVQGVDYGYTF | TRBJ1-2 | TRBV20-1
CASGVRDASSYEQYF | TRBJ2-7 | TRBV5-1
CASTVSGPPYEQYF | TRBJ2-7 | TRBV28
CASSPSRTGMTNTQYF | TRBJ2-3 | TRBV11-2
CASSSQQGSTDTQYF | TRBJ2-3 | TRBV7-8
CATSDSGTSFNEQFF | TRBJ2-1 | TRBV24-1
CASSLESGVTDTQYF | TRBJ2-3 | TRBV5-4
CASARRGGGTEAFF | TRBJ1-1 | TRBV12-3/TRBV12-4
CASSGGGNYGYTF | TRBJ1-2 | TRBV27
CASSRDLLQETQYF | TRBJ2-5 | TRBV4-2
CAISESKSDQPQHF | TRBJ1-5 | TRBV10-3
CASSSFGGGSEQYF | TRBJ2-7 | TRBV27
CASSDKGNGDTDTQYF | TRBJ2-3 | TRBV23-1
CASSPWTEAGYTF | TRBJ1-2 | TRBV27
CASSLARGEKLFF | TRBJ1-4 | TRBV7-2
CASTGGPGANYGYTF | TRBJ1-2 | TRBV7-2
CASSPRDSPYEQYF | TRBJ2-7 | TRBV18
CSVWWDTEFF | TRBJ2-1 | TRBV29-1
CSVEDSVSYGYTF | TRBJ1-2 | TRBV29-1
CASRTQGGNTEAFF | TRBJ1-1 | TRBV3-1